A single sample gave rise to the 21 T cell receptor beta chains below, sequenced in a study of blood T cell repertoires in COVID-19. Measured with immunoSEQ multiplex PCR; TCRdb has only the in-frame clones, and not every one. The profile covers under 350,000 clones, with around nine tenths appearing a single time and roughly 1.3% taken by the ten largest. The sequenced material came from peripheral blood. These receptors were obtained from a man aged 65 to 85 with acute or convalescent COVID-19.

V is TRBV7-9 and J is TRBJ2-5; 7 nucleotides align to TRBD1. Per the germline V gene, CDR1 is SEHNR and CDR2 is FQNEAQ (reference sequence). The V gene end was trimmed by 5 bases and the J gene end by 6 bases; junction bases not matched to a gene: 6. This CDR3 spans 13 amino acids. CDR3 protein: CASSLTGAQTQYF. For the CDR3, the DNA is TGTGCCAGCAGCCTAACAGGGGCCCAGACCCAGTACTTC.

The V and J genes are TRBV7-9 and TRBJ2-1; 7 positions match TRBD2. Germline loops: CDR1 SEHNR, CDR2 FQNEAQ (reference sequence). The CDR3 sequence is 14 residues long. V was pared by 5 bases and J by 5 bases, with 6 bases of the junction left unmatched. CDR3 nucleotide sequence: TGTGCCAGCAGCCCCCGGGACTACCACAATGAGCAGTTCTTC. Translating it yields CASSPRDYHNEQFF.

This clone was counted between two and nine times. This chain links TRBV4-2 with TRBJ1-6; 10 bases are a match to TRBD1. Losses at the gene ends were 2 bases for V and 6 bases for J; bases not matched to a gene: 4. Germline V gene lookup returns CDR1 LGHNA and CDR2 YNFKEQ. There are 16 residues in the CDR3. CDR3: CASSQQGQGSNSPLHF. For the CDR3, the DNA is TGTGCCAGCAGCCAACAGGGACAGGGGTCTAATTCACCCCTCCACTTT.

The V and J genes are TRBV29-1 and TRBJ1-4; D ambiguous. CDR3 length: 13 residues. Looked up from germline, CDR1 is SQVTM and CDR2 is ANQGSEA. Trimming took off 6 bases at V and 5 bases at J, with 13 bases between the two ends. DNA of the CDR3: TGCAGCGTCAGACCAGGCAGGAATGAAAAACTGTTTTTT. Translation gives CSVRPGRNEKLFF.

Here the CDR3 DNA reads TGTGCCAGCAGCCAAGTTACTAGCGGGTCAGGGGCCCAGTACTTC. This translates into CASSQVTSGSGAQYF. V is TRBV4-2 and J is TRBJ2-5; 9 bases are shared with TRBD2. Looked up from germline, CDR1 is LGHNA and CDR2 is YNFKEQ. This CDR3 is built from 15 residues. Trimming at V came to 1 base and at J to 9 bases, leaving 9 bases not matched to a gene.

In this sample, this clone turned up once. V gene TRBV28 combines with J gene TRBJ2-1; D gene unclear. Germline-derived CDR1 and CDR2 are MDHEN and SYDVKM. V dropped 8 bases and J dropped 0 bases, with 8 bases sitting between them. CDR3 length: 13 residues. The CDR3 loop is CASGLSSYNEQFF. CDR3 DNA sequence: TGTGCCAGCGGGCTGAGCTCCTACAATGAGCAGTTCTTC.

This clone was observed a few times. The CDR3 loop is CASSSAGGIGSYGYTF. CDR3 DNA: TGTGCCAGCAGTTCCGCGGGAGGGATTGGTTCCTATGGCTACACCTTC. The J gene is TRBJ1-2, the V gene TRBV6-5; no reliable D call. V shed 4 bases and J shed 4 bases, with 19 bases lying between them. Germline-derived CDR1 and CDR2 are MNHEY and SVGAGI. The CDR3 runs to 16 residues.

The chain has TRBV27 and TRBJ2-7; 12 bases fit TRBD2. J was trimmed by 1 base and V by 8 bases; bases with no gene match: 12. Germline loops: CDR1 MNHEY, CDR2 SMNVEV (reference sequence). CDR3 size: 17 residues. CDR3 nucleotides: TGTGCCAGCCGGCGGGACGCCGGACTAGCGGGGTCCTACGAGCAGTACTTC. Translating it yields CASRRDAGLAGSYEQYF.

The genes are TRBV18 and TRBJ2-5; 8 bases fit TRBD1. V gave up 5 bases and J gave up 5 bases; unmatched junction bases: 7. This CDR3 has 14 amino acids. Germline CDR1 KGHSH, CDR2 LQKENI. The CDR3 is CASSAQGAGETQYF. The CDR3 DNA follows: TGTGCCAGCTCAGCTCAGGGGGCCGGGGAGACCCAGTACTTC.

This chain uses TRBV19 with TRBJ2-7; the D gene is possibly TRBD2 (5 bases). The CDR3 consists of 16 residues. The V and J ends lost 3 bases and 2 bases respectively, with 17 bases between them. Germline lookup yields CDR1 LNHDA and CDR2 SQIVND (reference sequence). The CDR3 here is CASSISRSGTAYEQYF. CDR3 DNA: TGTGCCAGTAGTATTAGTAGGAGCGGTACAGCCTACGAGCAGTACTTC. Variable domain in full (rest from reference TRBV19 and TRBJ2-7): DGGITQSPKYLFRKEGQNVTLSCEQNLNHDAMYWYRQDPGQGLRLIYYSQIVNDFQKGDIAEGYSVSREKKESFPLTVTSAQKNPTAFYLCASSISRSGTAYEQYFGPGTRLTVT.

The sample holds one count of this clone. This chain uses TRBV7-9 with TRBJ2-2, with 9 bases that match TRBD2. CDR1 and CDR2 from the germline V gene are SEHNR and FQNEAQ (reference sequence). J lost 5 bases, V lost 3 bases, and 13 bases had no gene match. The CDR3 extends over 18 amino acids. CDR3 sequence: CASSFVPSGTPDTGELFF. CDR3 coding DNA: TGTGCCAGCAGCTTCGTTCCTAGCGGGACACCAGATACCGGGGAGCTGTTTTTT.

This chain's CDR3 is CASSYPQTAPRNEQYF. CDR3 bases: TGTGCCAGCAGTTACCCGCAGACAGCCCCAAGGAACGAGCAGTACTTC. V and J are TRBV6-2 or TRBV6-3 and TRBJ2-7; tentatively, D is TRBD1 (5 bases). The CDR3 is 16 amino acids. V was pared by 2 bases and J by 5 bases, with 19 bases between. Looked up from germline, CDR1 is MNHEY and CDR2 is SVGEGT.

This clone was seen more than once but under ten times. V and J are TRBV15 and TRBJ2-5, with no clear D. Per the germline V gene, CDR1 is LNHNV and CDR2 is YYDKDF (reference sequence). V lost 1 base and J 2 bases, leaving 8 bases between the germline ends. CDR3 length: 14 residues. The CDR3 loop reads CATSRGAVQETQYF. CDR3 nucleotide sequence: TGTGCCACCAGCAGAGGGGCAGTACAAGAGACCCAGTACTTC.

The J gene is TRBJ2-7, the V gene TRBV6-6, with 7 bases lining up with TRBD1. The germline CDR1 and CDR2 sequences are MNHNY and SVGAGI (reference sequence). The CDR3 consists of 15 residues. The ends lost 6 bases at V and 6 bases at J; junction bases unmatched: 14. The CDR3 nucleotides read TGTGCCAGCAGGGATGTGGGGCAGGGGGTAGGCGAGCAGTACTTC. Amino acids: CASRDVGQGVGEQYF.

The gene calls are TRBV2 and TRBJ2-2; 7 bases agree with TRBD1. J lost 0 bases, V lost 5 bases, and 3 bases had no gene match. The CDR3 is 15 residues long. The germline gives CDR1 SNHLY, CDR2 FYNNEI. The CDR3 DNA sequence: TGTGCCAGCAGTCGGACAGGCGCGAACACCGGGGAGCTGTTTTTT. Amino acid sequence: CASSRTGANTGELFF.

V and J are TRBV6-2 or TRBV6-3 and TRBJ2-7; D unclear. Germline assignment: CDR1 MNHEY and CDR2 SVGEGT. The CDR3 sequence is 13 residues long. Trimming took 4 bases from V and 3 from J, leaving 10 bases between them. CDR3 coding DNA: TGTGCCAGCAGTTGGGCTGCCTACTACGAGCAGTACTTC. Translating gives CASSWAAYYEQYF.

J is TRBJ2-1 and V is TRBV30, with D hard to call. This CDR3 spans 16 amino acids. V lost 0 bases and J lost 0, with 12 bases in between. Germline CDR1 reads GTSNPN; CDR2 reads SVGIG (reference sequence). The CDR3 nucleotides are TGTGCCTGGAGTGTTCAGCGCGGTAGCTCCTACAATGAGCAGTTCTTC. Its translation is CAWSVQRGSSYNEQFF.

This clone showed up just once. J is TRBJ1-5 and V is TRBV28; TRBD1 is a possible D gene (5 bases). Trimming stripped 2 bases from V and 11 bases from J, with 25 bases between. The germline gives CDR1 MDHEN, CDR2 SYDVKM. This CDR3 comprises 17 residues. CDR3 sequence: CASSLPGSRGRNRAQHF. DNA of the CDR3: TGTGCCAGCAGTTTACCGGGCTCTAGGGGCCGGAATAGGGCCCAGCATTTT.

The chain employs TRBV2 and TRBJ1-3; D might be TRBD1 (6 bases). CDR1 is SNHLY and CDR2 is FYNNEI in the germline V gene. The CDR3 has 15 amino acids. Trimming shortened V by 4 bases and J by 0 bases, and 10 bases separated the two germline ends. The CDR3 DNA is TGTGCCAGCAGTGGAGACAGGTTCTCTGGAAACACCATATATTTT. Translating gives CASSGDRFSGNTIYF.

The chain couples TRBV6-5 to TRBJ2-2, with D tentatively TRBD1 (5 bases). CDR1 is MNHEY, CDR2 SVGAGI, per germline. This CDR3 comprises 14 residues. Trimming cost V 6 bases and J 4 bases, with 12 bases left between them. CDR3 DNA: TGTGCCAGCAGAAAAACAGGTGCCACCGGGGAGCTGTTTTTT. Its translation: CASRKTGATGELFF.

This clone was detected only once. The chain recombines TRBV10-3 with TRBJ1-5, with a tentative D call TRBD1 (6 bases). The CDR3 spans 12 residues. V gave up 6 bases and J gave up 6 bases, with 9 bases separating them. Looked up from germline, CDR1 is ENHRY and CDR2 is SYGVKD. CDR3 sequence reads: CAISQGIQPQHF. CDR3 coding DNA: TGTGCCATCAGCCAGGGGATTCAGCCCCAGCATTTT.